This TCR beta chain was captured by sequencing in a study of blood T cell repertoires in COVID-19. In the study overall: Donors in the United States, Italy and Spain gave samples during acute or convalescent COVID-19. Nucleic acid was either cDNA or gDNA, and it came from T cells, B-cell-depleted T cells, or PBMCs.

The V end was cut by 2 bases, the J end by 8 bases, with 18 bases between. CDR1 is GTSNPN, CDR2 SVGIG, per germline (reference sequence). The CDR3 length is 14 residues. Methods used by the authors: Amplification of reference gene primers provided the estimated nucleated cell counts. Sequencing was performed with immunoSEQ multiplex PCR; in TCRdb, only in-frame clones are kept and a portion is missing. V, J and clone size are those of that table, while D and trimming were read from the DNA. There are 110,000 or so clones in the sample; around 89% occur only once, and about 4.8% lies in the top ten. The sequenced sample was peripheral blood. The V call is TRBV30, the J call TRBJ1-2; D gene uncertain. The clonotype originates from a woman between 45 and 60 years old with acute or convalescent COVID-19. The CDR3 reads CAWSPRGPLRGYTF. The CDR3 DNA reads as TGTGCCTGGAGTCCGCGAGGTCCCCTGCGGGGCTACACCTTC. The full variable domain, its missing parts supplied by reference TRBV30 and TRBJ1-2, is SQTIHQWPATLVQPVGSPLSLECTVEGTSNPNLYWYRQAAGRGLQLLFYSVGIGQISSEVPQNLSASRPQDRQFILSSKKLLLSDSGFYLCAWSPRGPLRGYTFGSGTRLTVV.